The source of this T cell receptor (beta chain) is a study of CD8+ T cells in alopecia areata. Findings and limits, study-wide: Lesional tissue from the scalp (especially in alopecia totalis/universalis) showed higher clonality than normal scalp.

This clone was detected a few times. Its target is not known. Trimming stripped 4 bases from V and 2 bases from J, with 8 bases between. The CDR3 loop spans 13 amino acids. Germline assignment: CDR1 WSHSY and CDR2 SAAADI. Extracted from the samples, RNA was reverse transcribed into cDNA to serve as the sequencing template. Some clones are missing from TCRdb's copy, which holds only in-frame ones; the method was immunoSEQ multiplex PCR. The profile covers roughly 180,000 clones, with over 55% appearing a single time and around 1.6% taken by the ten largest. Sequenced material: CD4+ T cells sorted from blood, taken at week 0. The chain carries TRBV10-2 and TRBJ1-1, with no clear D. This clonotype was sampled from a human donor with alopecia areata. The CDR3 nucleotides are TGCGCCAGCAGTGCCAGTATTAACACTGAAGCTTTCTTT. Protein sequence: CASSASINTEAFF.